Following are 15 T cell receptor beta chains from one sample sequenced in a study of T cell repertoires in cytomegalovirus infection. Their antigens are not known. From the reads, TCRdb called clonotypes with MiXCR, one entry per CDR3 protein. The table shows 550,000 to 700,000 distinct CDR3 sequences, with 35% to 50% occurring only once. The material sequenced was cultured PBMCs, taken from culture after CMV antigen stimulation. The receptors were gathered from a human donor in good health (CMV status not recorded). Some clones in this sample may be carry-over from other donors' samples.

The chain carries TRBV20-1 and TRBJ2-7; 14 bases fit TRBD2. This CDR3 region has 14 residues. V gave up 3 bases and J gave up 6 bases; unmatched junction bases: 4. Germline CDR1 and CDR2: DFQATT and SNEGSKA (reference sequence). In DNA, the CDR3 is TGCAGTGCTAGCCGGGGACTAGCGGGAGTCGAGCAGTACTTC. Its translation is CSASRGLAGVEQYF.

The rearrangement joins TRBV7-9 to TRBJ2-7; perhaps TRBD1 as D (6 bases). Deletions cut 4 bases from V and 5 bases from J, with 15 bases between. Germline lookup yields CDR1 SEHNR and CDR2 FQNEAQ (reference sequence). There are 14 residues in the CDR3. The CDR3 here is CASSYGLGANEQYF. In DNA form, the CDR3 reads TGTGCCAGCAGCTACGGACTGGGGGCCAACGAGCAGTACTTC.

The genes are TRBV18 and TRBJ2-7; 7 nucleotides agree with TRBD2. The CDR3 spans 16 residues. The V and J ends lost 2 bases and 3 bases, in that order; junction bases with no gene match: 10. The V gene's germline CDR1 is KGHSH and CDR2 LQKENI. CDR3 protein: CASSPSHGRRHYEQYF. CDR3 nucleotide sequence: TGTGCCAGCTCACCATCCCACGGGAGGAGACACTACGAGCAGTACTTC.

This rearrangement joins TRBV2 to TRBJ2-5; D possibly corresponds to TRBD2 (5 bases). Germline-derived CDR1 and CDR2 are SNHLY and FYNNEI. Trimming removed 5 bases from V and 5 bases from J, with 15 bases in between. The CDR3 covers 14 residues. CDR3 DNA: TGTGCCAGCAGTCCCGCCCTAGCTTGGGAGACCCAGTACTTC. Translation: CASSPALAWETQYF.

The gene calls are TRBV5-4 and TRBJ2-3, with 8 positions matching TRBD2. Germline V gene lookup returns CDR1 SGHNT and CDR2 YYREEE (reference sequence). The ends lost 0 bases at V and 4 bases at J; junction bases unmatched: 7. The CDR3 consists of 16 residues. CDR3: CASSLDVAGTSDTQYF. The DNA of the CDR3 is TGTGCCAGCAGCTTGGATGTAGCGGGGACTTCAGATACGCAGTATTTT.

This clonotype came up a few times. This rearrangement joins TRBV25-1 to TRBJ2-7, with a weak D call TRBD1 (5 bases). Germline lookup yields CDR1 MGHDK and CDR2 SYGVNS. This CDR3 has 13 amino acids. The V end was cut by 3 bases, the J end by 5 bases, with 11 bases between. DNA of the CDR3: TGTGCCAGCAGTGAGCCTCAAGGGGACGAGCAGTACTTC. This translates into CASSEPQGDEQYF.

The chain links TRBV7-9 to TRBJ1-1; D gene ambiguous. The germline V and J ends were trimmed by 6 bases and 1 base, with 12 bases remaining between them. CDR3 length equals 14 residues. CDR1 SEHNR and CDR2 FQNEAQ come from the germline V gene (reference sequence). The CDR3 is CASSSGRTNTEAFF. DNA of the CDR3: TGTGCCAGCAGTTCTGGACGGACGAACACTGAAGCTTTCTTT.

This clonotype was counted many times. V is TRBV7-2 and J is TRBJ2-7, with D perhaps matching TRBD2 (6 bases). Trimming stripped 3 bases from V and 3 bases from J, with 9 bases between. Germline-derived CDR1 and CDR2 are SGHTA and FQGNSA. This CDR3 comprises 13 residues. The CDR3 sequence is CASSFSGFYEQYF. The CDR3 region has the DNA TGTGCCAGCAGCTTTAGCGGTTTCTACGAGCAGTACTTC. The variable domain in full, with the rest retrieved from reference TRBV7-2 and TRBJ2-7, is GAGVSQSPSNKVTEKGKDVELRCDPISGHTALYWYRQSLGQGLEFLIYFQGNSAPDKSGLPSDRFSAERTGGSVSTLTIQRTQQEDSAVYLCASSFSGFYEQYFGPGTRLTVT.

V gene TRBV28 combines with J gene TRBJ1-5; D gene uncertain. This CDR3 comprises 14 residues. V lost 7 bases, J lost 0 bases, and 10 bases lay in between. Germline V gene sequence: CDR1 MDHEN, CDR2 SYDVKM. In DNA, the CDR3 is TGTGCCAGCACGGGAGTTTATAGCAATCAGCCCCAGCATTTT. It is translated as CASTGVYSNQPQHF.

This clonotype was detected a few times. The CDR3 DNA reads TGTGCCAGCAGTACTCCGAAATTCAGGGGGCATCACTATGGCTACACCTTC. As protein: CASSTPKFRGHHYGYTF. This chain joins TRBV28 and TRBJ1-2, with 8 bases matching TRBD1. Germline CDR1 MDHEN, CDR2 SYDVKM. Trimming took 5 bases from V and 3 from J; bases not matched to a gene: 14. The CDR3 runs 17 residues.

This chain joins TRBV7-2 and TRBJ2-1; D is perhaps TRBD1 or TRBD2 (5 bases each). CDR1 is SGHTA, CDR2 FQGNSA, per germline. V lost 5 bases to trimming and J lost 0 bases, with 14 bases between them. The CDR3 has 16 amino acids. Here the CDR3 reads CASSPPGPGSYNEQFF. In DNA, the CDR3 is TGTGCCAGCAGCCCCCCGGGGCCCGGCTCCTACAATGAGCAGTTCTTC.

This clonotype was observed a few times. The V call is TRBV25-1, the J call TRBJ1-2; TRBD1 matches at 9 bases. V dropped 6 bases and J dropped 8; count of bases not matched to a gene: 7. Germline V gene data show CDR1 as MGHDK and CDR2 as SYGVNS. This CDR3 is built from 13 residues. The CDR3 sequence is CASRDRGERGYTF. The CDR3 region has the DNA TGTGCCAGCAGGGACAGGGGCGAACGAGGCTACACCTTC.

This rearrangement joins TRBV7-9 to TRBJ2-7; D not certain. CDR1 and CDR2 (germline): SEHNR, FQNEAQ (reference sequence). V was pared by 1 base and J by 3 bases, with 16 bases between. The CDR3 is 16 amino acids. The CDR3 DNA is TGTGCCAGCAGCTTAGAGCTAGGGCAGGCATTCTACGAGCAGTACTTC. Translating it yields CASSLELGQAFYEQYF. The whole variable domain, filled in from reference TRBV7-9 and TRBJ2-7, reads DTGVSQNPRHKITKRGQNVTFRCDPISEHNRLYWYRQTLGQGPEFLTYFQNEAQLEKSRLLSDRFSAERPKGSFSTLEIQRTEQGDSAMYLCASSLELGQAFYEQYFGPGTRLTVT.

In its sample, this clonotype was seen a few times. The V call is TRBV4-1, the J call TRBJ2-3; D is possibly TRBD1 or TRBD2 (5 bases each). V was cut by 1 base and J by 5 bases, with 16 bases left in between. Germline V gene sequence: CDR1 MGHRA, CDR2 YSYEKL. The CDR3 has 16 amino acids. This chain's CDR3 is CASSQVDMGVLDTQYF. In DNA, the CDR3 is TGCGCCAGCAGCCAAGTAGATATGGGGGTTTTAGATACGCAGTATTTT.

The DNA of the CDR3 is TGTGCCAGCAGCCAAGGACAGGGGTTGTCCTACGAGCAGTACTTC. This translates into CASSQGQGLSYEQYF. This sequence joins TRBV7-2 and TRBJ2-7; TRBD1 agrees at 9 bases. Trimming at V came to 5 bases and at J to 1 base, leaving 6 bases not matched to a gene. The CDR3 length is 15 residues. The V gene's germline CDR1 is SGHTA and CDR2 FQGNSA. Full variable domain (outside the CDR3, taken from reference TRBV7-2 and TRBJ2-7): GAGVSQSPSNKVTEKGKDVELRCDPISGHTALYWYRQSLGQGLEFLIYFQGNSAPDKSGLPSDRFSAERTGGSVSTLTIQRTQQEDSAVYLCASSQGQGLSYEQYFGPGTRLTVT.